This TCR beta chain was found in a study of cytomegalovirus exposure and HLA in healthy donors. For the study at large: An early data release held approximately 85 million unique TCRs from HLA-typed donors.

Findings of the study overall: Later analysis associated a missense DCLRE1C variant with TCR beta V- and J-gene trimming. Presence/absence results assume similar sequencing depth per donor, which may not hold. A later examination showed that TCR association rates differed by HLA locus, with DRB1 most and HLA-C fewest.

It was with 60 Vbeta and 13 Jbeta primers that the PCR ran. Sequencing used immunoSEQ multiplex PCR; TCRdb keeps in-frame clones, though not all of them. The sample holds 68,000 or so clones, around 77% seen once. The sample holds a few counts of this clone. Antigen unknown. The TCR comes from a woman in her 30s in good health and CMV-seronegative. The specimen sequenced was PBMCs.

The CDR3 DNA sequence: TGTGCCAGCAGCCAAGATCGCCCAGGGGAATACGAGCAGTACTTC. Protein product: CASSQDRPGEYEQYF. V is TRBV4-2 and J is TRBJ2-7, with a tentative D call TRBD1 (6 bases). The V end lost 0 bases, the J end lost 4 bases, and 13 bases lay between the germline ends. This CDR3 contains 15 residues. Germline loops: CDR1 LGHNA, CDR2 YNFKEQ.